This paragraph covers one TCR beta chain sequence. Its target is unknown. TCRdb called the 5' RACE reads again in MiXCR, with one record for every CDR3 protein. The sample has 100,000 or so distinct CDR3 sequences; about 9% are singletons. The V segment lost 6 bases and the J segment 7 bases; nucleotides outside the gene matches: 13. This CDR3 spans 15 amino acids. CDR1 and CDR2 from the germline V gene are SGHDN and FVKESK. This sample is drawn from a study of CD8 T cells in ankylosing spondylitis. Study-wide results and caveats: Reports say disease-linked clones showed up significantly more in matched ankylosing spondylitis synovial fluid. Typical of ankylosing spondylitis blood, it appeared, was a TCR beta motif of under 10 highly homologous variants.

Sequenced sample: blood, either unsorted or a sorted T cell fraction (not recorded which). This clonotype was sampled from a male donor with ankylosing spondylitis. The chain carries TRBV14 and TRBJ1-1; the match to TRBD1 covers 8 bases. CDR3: CASRPRGPAWFEAFF. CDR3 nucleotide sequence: TGTGCCAGCAGACCCAGGGGGCCCGCCTGGTTTGAAGCTTTCTTT. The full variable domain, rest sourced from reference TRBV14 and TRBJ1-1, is EAGVTQFPSHSVIEKGQTVTLRCDPISGHDNLYWYRRVMGKEIKFLLHFVKESKQDESGMPNNRFLAERTGGTYSTLKVQPAELEDSGVYFCASRPRGPAWFEAFFGQGTRLTVV.